A selection of T cell receptor beta chains follows, all from one sample in a study of blood T cell repertoires in COVID-19. Generated by immunoSEQ multiplex PCR, the TCRdb table keeps only in-frame clones and is missing some. The profile shows some 150,000 clones, roughly 84% of them singletons. The sequencing sample was made of peripheral blood. The receptors here all came from a woman in her forties or fifties in a cohort sampled during active or convalescent COVID-19. Both conserved end residues are part of each CDR3. D genes are given only for firm matches. The listing skips clone size in some rows; elsewhere it reads once, few, many or a size class.

D: .
J: TRBJ1-1
size: .
V: TRBV28
CDR3: CASSLGRHEAFF
DNA: TGTGCCAGCAGTTTAGGGAGACACGAAGCTTTCTTT

D: TRBD1
J: TRBJ2-7
size: .
V: TRBV27
CDR3: CASSLLSGQPYEQYF
DNA: TGTGCCAGCAGTTTATTATCGGGACAGCCCTACGAGCAGTACTTC

D: .
J: TRBJ1-1
size: .
V: TRBV5-1
CDR3: CASSSPGSEAFF
DNA: TGCGCCAGCAGCTCCCCAGGGTCTGAAGCTTTCTTT

D: TRBD1
J: TRBJ1-4
size: .
V: TRBV7-9
CDR3: CAWGQGVGEKLFF
DNA: TGTGCCTGGGGACAGGGTGTGGGTGAAAAACTGTTTTTT

D: TRBD2
J: TRBJ2-1
size: .
V: TRBV19
CDR3: CASSSSGGENNEQFF
DNA: TGTGCCAGTAGTTCTAGCGGGGGGGAGAACAATGAGCAGTTCTTC

D: TRBD1
J: TRBJ1-5
size: .
V: TRBV6-1
CDR3: CASSDRGTSNQPQHF
DNA: TGTGCCAGCAGTGACAGGGGGACGAGCAATCAGCCCCAGCATTTT

D: .
J: TRBJ1-5
size: .
V: TRBV5-1
CDR3: CASSLGVVSGQPQHF
DNA: TGCGCCAGCAGCTTGGGGGTGGTTTCGGGTCAGCCCCAGCATTTT

D: TRBD1
J: TRBJ2-7
size: .
V: TRBV3-1/TRBV3-2
CDR3: CASSPTAGQGLHHEQYF
DNA: TGTGCCAGCAGCCCGACGGCAGGACAGGGTCTTCACCACGAGCAGTACTTC

D: .
J: TRBJ1-1
size: .
V: TRBV11-2
CDR3: CASSLSGIGTEAFF
DNA: TGTGCCAGCAGCTTATCAGGGATCGGAACTGAAGCTTTCTTT

D: TRBD2
J: TRBJ2-7
size: .
V: TRBV30
CDR3: CAWNPSGYEQYF
DNA: TGTGCCTGGAATCCTAGCGGCTACGAGCAGTACTTC

D: .
J: TRBJ2-7
size: .
V: TRBV9
CDR3: CASSLRGDSSYEQYF
DNA: TGTGCCAGCAGCCTGAGGGGGGACAGCTCCTACGAGCAGTACTTC

D: TRBD2
J: TRBJ2-3
size: many
V: TRBV6-1
CDR3: CASSESDGTSPDTQYF
DNA: TGTGCCAGCAGCGAATCCGATGGGACTAGCCCAGATACGCAGTATTTT

D: TRBD1
J: TRBJ1-4
size: once
V: TRBV19
CDR3: CASRNSDRGYGKLFF
DNA: TGTGCCAGTAGGAACTCGGACAGGGGATATGGAAAACTGTTTTTT

D: .
J: TRBJ1-1
size: .
V: TRBV7-8
CDR3: CASSLGAFDTEAFF
DNA: TGTGCCAGCAGCCTGGGGGCTTTCGACACTGAAGCTTTCTTT

D: .
J: TRBJ1-1
size: .
V: TRBV5-1
CDR3: CASSQDKNTEAFF
DNA: TGCGCCAGCAGTCAGGACAAGAACACTGAAGCTTTCTTT

D: .
J: TRBJ1-2
size: .
V: TRBV15
CDR3: CATSGSGAGGYTF
DNA: TGTGCCACCAGCGGGTCAGGGGCTGGTGGCTACACCTTC

D: .
J: TRBJ1-6
size: once
V: TRBV7-9
CDR3: CASSPDLDYYNSPLHF
DNA: TGTGCCAGCAGCCCCGACTTGGACTATTATAATTCACCCCTCCACTTT

D: TRBD1
J: TRBJ1-2
size: .
V: TRBV10-3
CDR3: CAISGWDSYGYTF
DNA: TGTGCCATCAGTGGGTGGGACAGCTATGGCTACACCTTC

D: .
J: TRBJ1-1
size: .
V: TRBV30
CDR3: CAWIRGQQMNTEAFF
DNA: TGTGCCTGGATCAGGGGCCAACAGATGAACACTGAAGCTTTCTTT

D: TRBD1
J: TRBJ2-7
size: .
V: TRBV30
CDR3: CAWKVGRGIYEQYF
DNA: TGTGCCTGGAAAGTCGGCAGGGGGATCTACGAGCAGTACTTC